The 14 T cell receptor beta chains below were found in one sample sequenced in a study of human T cells and chemical hapten exposure. MiXCR was run by TCRdb on the RACE reads, yielding one entry per CDR3 protein. Altogether fewer than 60,000 distinct CDR3 sequences are present, 10% to 12% being singletons, with the ten largest covering 3% to 4.5%. The time point was: pre-sensitization, week 0. The treatment denotes: therapeutic diphenylcyclopropenone sensitization with weekly scalp DPC. The sample consisted of whole blood, taken in connection with sensitization to the hapten diphenylcyclopropenone (DPC). Receptors were obtained from a woman in her forties with alopecia areata. Some clones in this sample may be carry-over from other donors' samples.

This chain joins TRBV7-9 and TRBJ2-7; TRBD1 aligns across 9 bases. The CDR3 is 14 residues long. Germline lookup yields CDR1 SEHNR and CDR2 FQNEAQ (reference sequence). V was clipped by 4 bases and J by 6 bases; unmatched bases: 7. CDR3 in DNA: TGTGCCAGCAGCTCCGGGACAGGGCTGGGCGAGCAGTACTTC. It translates to CASSSGTGLGEQYF.

This clonotype was observed at least ten times. This chain connects TRBV28 to TRBJ2-7; D gene ambiguous. Trimming pared 5 bases from V and 0 bases from J, leaving 23 bases between. The CDR3 is 18 residues long. Germline CDR1 is MDHEN and CDR2 is SYDVKM. In nucleotides, the CDR3 is TGTGCCAGCAGTCCTTCAAAAGGTCGGACCGCGAGCTCCTACGAGCAGTACTTC. Translated: CASSPSKGRTASSYEQYF.

CDR3 nucleotide sequence: TGTGCCAGCAGCTTATCGGCAGGTCAACTCTACGAGCAGTACTTC. As protein: CASSLSAGQLYEQYF. The chain carries TRBV7-6 and TRBJ2-7; D is uncertain. CDR3 length: 15 residues. Germline CDR1 reads SGHVS; CDR2 reads FNYEAQ. Between the trimmed V and J ends, which lost 2 bases and 3 bases, there was a span of 14 bases. The full variable domain, rest sourced from reference TRBV7-6 and TRBJ2-7, is GAGVSQSPRYKVTKRGQDVALRCDPISGHVSLYWYRQALGQGPEFLTYFNYEAQQDKSGLPNDRFSAERPEGSISTLTIQRTEQRDSAMYRCASSLSAGQLYEQYFGPGTRLTVT.

At least ten counts were recorded for this clonotype. The chain joins TRBV12-3 or TRBV12-4 to TRBJ1-2, with D maybe TRBD1 (5 bases). V dropped 6 bases and J dropped 4 bases, with 12 bases sitting between them. This CDR3 contains 13 residues. CDR3 DNA sequence: TGTGCCAGCAGGAAGACAGTAGGCTATGGCTACACCTTC. Its protein is CASRKTVGYGYTF.

At least ten counts were recorded for this clonotype. The CDR3 DNA sequence: TGTGCCAGCAGCTCCAGCGGGACAGGGGAAGATGGCTACACCTTC. It yields the protein CASSSSGTGEDGYTF. The chain combines TRBV11-2 with TRBJ1-2; TRBD1 matches 10 bases. V was pared by 4 bases and J by 6 bases, with 8 bases of the junction left unmatched. CDR1 is SGHAT and CDR2 is FQNNGV in the germline V gene. The CDR3 spans 15 residues.

This clonotype was seen at least ten times. The chain joins TRBV7-6 to TRBJ2-7, with D perhaps being TRBD1 or TRBD2 (5 bases each). The CDR3 spans 14 residues. Germline V gives CDR1 SGHVS, CDR2 FNYEAQ. The ends were cut back, 5 bases at V and 2 bases at J, with 13 bases in the middle. The chain's CDR3 is CASSPRVGAYEQYF. DNA for the CDR3: TGTGCCAGCAGCCCCCGAGTGGGGGCCTACGAGCAGTACTTC.

The chain uses TRBV4-2 and TRBJ2-7; D not resolved. This CDR3 is built from 16 residues. V dropped 1 base and J dropped 0 bases, with 13 bases sitting between them. Germline CDR1 and CDR2: LGHNA and YNFKEQ. The CDR3 DNA reads as TGTGCCAGCAGCCAAGCCCAGTCCGAGACCTCCTACGAGCAGTACTTC. Amino acid sequence: CASSQAQSETSYEQYF.

This clonotype was seen many times. V gene TRBV30 combines with J gene TRBJ2-7; TRBD1 agrees at 9 bases. Germline CDR1 reads GTSNPN; CDR2 reads SVGIG (reference sequence). This CDR3 spans 15 amino acids. V trimming: 4 bases; J trimming: 1 base; junction bases outside the gene matches: 8. The CDR3 DNA sequence: TGTGCCTGGAATGCTCTACAGGGGGCATCCTACGAGCAGTACTTC. It codes for CAWNALQGASYEQYF.

This clonotype was detected only a few times. The V gene is TRBV9, the J gene TRBJ1-1; D remains unclear. This CDR3 contains 15 residues. V lost 0 bases and J lost 4, with 13 bases in between. Germline V gene lookup returns CDR1 SGDLS and CDR2 YYNGEE. The CDR3 nucleotides are TGTGCCAGCAGCGTAGAGTCTCTGGGAGCCACTGAAGCTTTCTTT. Protein sequence: CASSVESLGATEAFF.

Comments on this clonotype: Its ends do not fully match the called genes, so a read error is possible. J is TRBJ2-7 and V is TRBV20-1; D remains unclear. Looked up from germline, CDR1 is DFQATT and CDR2 is SNEGSKA (reference sequence). This CDR3 has 13 amino acids. The CDR3 is CSVRHPGNYEQYF. CDR3 DNA: TGCAGTGTTAGACATCCGGGCAACTACGAGCAGTACTTC.

CDR3 loop: CASSLLSLAHTGELFF. DNA for the CDR3: TGTGCCAGCAGTTTATTATCGCTAGCACATACCGGGGAGCTGTTTTTT. The gene calls are TRBV27 and TRBJ2-2; D is possibly TRBD2 (5 bases). Germline V CDR1 and CDR2: MNHEY, SMNVEV (reference sequence). The CDR3 runs 16 residues. Trimming left V 1 base short and J 5 bases short, with 14 bases between.

This clonotype was detected many times. V usage is TRBV5-4 and J usage is TRBJ1-1; 10 bases fit TRBD1. CDR3 size: 15 residues. Germline lookup yields CDR1 SGHNT and CDR2 YYREEE (reference sequence). J lost 3 bases, V lost 5 bases, and 7 bases had no gene match. CDR3 amino acids: CASRGQGRIDTEAFF. The CDR3 DNA is TGTGCCAGCAGGGGACAGGGGAGGATCGACACTGAAGCTTTCTTT. Filled out from reference TRBV5-4 and TRBJ1-1, the complete variable domain reads ETGVTQSPTHLIKTRGQQVTLRCSSQSGHNTVSWYQQALGQGPQFIFQYYREEENGRGNFPPRFSGLQFPNYSSELNVNALELDDSALYLCASRGQGRIDTEAFFGQGTRLTVV.

This clonotype was counted only a few times. V usage is TRBV28 and J usage is TRBJ2-6; 8 bases are shared with TRBD1. The CDR3 is 17 amino acids. CDR1 is MDHEN, CDR2 SYDVKM, per germline. With V trimmed by 4 bases and J by 4 bases, 9 bases remained unmatched. The CDR3 bases are TGTGCCAGCAGTTCCGGACAGGGAGTGTCCGGGGCCAACGTCCTGACTTTC. It yields the protein CASSSGQGVSGANVLTF. The entire variable domain, with the rest obtained from reference TRBV28 and TRBJ2-6, is as follows: DVKVTQSSRYLVKRTGEKVFLECVQDMDHENMFWYRQDPGLGLRLIYFSYDVKMKEKGDIPEGYSVSREKKERFSLILESASTNQTSMYLCASSSGQGVSGANVLTFGAGSRLTVL.

The chain joins TRBV7-2 to TRBJ1-3; D might be TRBD1 (5 bases). V lost 1 base and J lost 4, with 11 bases in between. The germline V gene has CDR1 SGHTA and CDR2 FQGNSA. CDR3 size: 15 residues. The chain's CDR3 is CASSLEKGKGNTIYF. CDR3 DNA: TGTGCCAGCAGCTTAGAAAAGGGGAAGGGAAACACCATATATTTT.